Sequencing of this T cell receptor (beta chain) was carried out in a study of metastatic and nonmetastatic thyroid tumors. About the study: Both malignant and benign thyroid patients supplied peripheral blood and tumor or nodule tissue samples, across which the repertoires of these patients were then compared.

CDR1 and CDR2 from the germline V gene are SGHRS and YFSETQ. This CDR3 comprises 17 residues. Per the study methods: Built for papillary thyroid cancer, a distant-metastasis classifier drew on CDR3 differences across clinicopathological groups. TCRdb redid the clone calls on the PCR reads using MiXCR. TCRdb assigned the V and J calls; the authors' analysis was not used. The sample lists around 45,000 clones, roughly 15% seen once, with 22% in the top ten. Each patient went into thyroid surgery without having received any treatment. Concerning this clone itself: Sequence at one end of the junction differs from germline and may be a read error. Within the sample, other DNA sequences also encode this same CDR3.

This TCR was recovered from a female donor with papillary thyroid cancer or a benign thyroid nodule (not recorded which). Some clones in this sample may be carry-over from other donors' samples. Sample: blood. The chain couples TRBV5-1 to TRBJ1-4; possibly TRBD1 for D (6 bases). The CDR3 reads CASSLNPGGQMTEKLFF. The DNA of the CDR3 is TGCGCCAGTAGCTTGAACCCCGGGGGGCAGATGACTGAAAAACTGTTTTTT.